The sequence of this T cell receptor beta chain was determined in a study of blood T cell repertoires in COVID-19. The V end lost 5 bases, the J end lost 1 base, and 18 bases lay between the germline ends. Germline values: CDR1 SGHVS, CDR2 FQNEAQ. This CDR3 spans 16 amino acids. This clone has a single count. Only in-frame clones appear in the TCRdb table, and some are missing; sequencing was by immunoSEQ multiplex PCR. The table lists 100,000 to 150,000 clones, approximately 90% of them singletons. The J gene is TRBJ2-7, the V gene TRBV7-8, with D hard to call. This TCR was sampled from a man between 50 and 59 years old with active or convalescent COVID-19. Sequencing was performed on peripheral blood. The CDR3 DNA sequence: TGTGCCAGCAGCCGAGTCGAGTTACCGCCTTCCTACGAGCAGTACTTC. It encodes CASSRVELPPSYEQYF.